These T cell receptor beta chains were read from a single sample in a study of blood T cells in healthy people across ages. A single record per CDR3 protein comes from TCRdb applying MiXCR to the 5' RACE reads. The sample carries about 640,000 distinct CDR3 sequences, approximately 50% recorded once. Specimen: blood. The receptors come from a man aged 60 to 69 in good health. Both conserved end residues are part of each CDR3. A D gene is named only where the DNA matches it firmly. The listing skips clone size in some rows; elsewhere it reads once, few, many or a size class.

cdr3_nt | cdr3_aa | d_call | j_call | v_call | clone_size
TGTGCCAGCAGTGAAAGACGCTCTGATACGCAGTATTTT | CASSERRSDTQYF | NA | TRBJ2-3 | TRBV2 | NA
TGTGCCAGCAGCCCGAGGGTAGGGTCTAACAACGAGCAGTACTTC | CASSPRVGSNNEQYF | NA | TRBJ2-7 | TRBV11-2 | NA
TGTGCCAGCAGTGCAGACCGGGACAGATCCTACGAGCAGTACTTC | CASSADRDRSYEQYF | TRBD1 | TRBJ2-7 | TRBV12-3/TRBV12-4 | once
TGTGCCAGCACCCTACCGGGACTAGCGGGTCAAGAGACCCAGTACTTC | CASTLPGLAGQETQYF | TRBD2 | TRBJ2-5 | TRBV28 | few
TGTGCCAGCGCCATCTCGACAGTGAACACTGAAGCTTTCTTT | CASAISTVNTEAFF | NA | TRBJ1-1 | TRBV3-1 | few
TGTGCCAGCAGTTCGGACTTCACCACAGATACGCAGTATTTT | CASSSDFTTDTQYF | NA | TRBJ2-3 | TRBV12-3/TRBV12-4 | NA
TGTGCCAGCAGCCAAGGAGCACAGGGGGCAAACTATGGCTACACCTTC | CASSQGAQGANYGYTF | TRBD1 | TRBJ1-2 | TRBV4-2 | once
TGCAGTGCTAGAGATCCAGGGGGCACAGATACGCAGTATTTT | CSARDPGGTDTQYF | NA | TRBJ2-3 | TRBV20-1 | few
TGTGCCAGCAAGACGGGCAGCTCCTACAATGAGCAGTTCTTC | CASKTGSSYNEQFF | NA | TRBJ2-1 | TRBV18 | many
TGTGCCAGCAGCTTAACGTTGCGAGATCACAATGAGCAGTTCTTC | CASSLTLRDHNEQFF | NA | TRBJ2-1 | TRBV7-8 | NA
TGTGCCAGCAGCGCCCTCGTGGGAGCGGGGAACAATGAGCAGTTCTTC | CASSALVGAGNNEQFF | TRBD2 | TRBJ2-1 | TRBV9 | NA
TGCGCCAGCAGTGAAGGGCAGGGGTCCTACGAGCAGTACTTC | CASSEGQGSYEQYF | NA | TRBJ2-7 | TRBV10-1 | NA
TGTGCCAGCAGCGGACAGGGTTTCAACAATGAGCAGTTCTTC | CASSGQGFNNEQFF | TRBD1 | TRBJ2-1 | TRBV9 | NA
TGTGCCAGCAGCCCAGATTTGCCGACCCAGTACTTC | CASSPDLPTQYF | NA | TRBJ2-5 | TRBV11-2 | NA
TGTGCCAGCAGCCGGACAGGGGGCAGTGAGCAGTTCTTC | CASSRTGGSEQFF | TRBD1 | TRBJ2-1 | TRBV6-5 | many
TGCAGTGCCACAACGGGGCCTAGCACAGATACGCAGTATTTT | CSATTGPSTDTQYF | NA | TRBJ2-3 | TRBV20-1 | few
TGTGCCTGCAGACCTCCCGGGAGTGAAAAACTGTTTTTT | CACRPPGSEKLFF | NA | TRBJ1-4 | TRBV25-1 | NA